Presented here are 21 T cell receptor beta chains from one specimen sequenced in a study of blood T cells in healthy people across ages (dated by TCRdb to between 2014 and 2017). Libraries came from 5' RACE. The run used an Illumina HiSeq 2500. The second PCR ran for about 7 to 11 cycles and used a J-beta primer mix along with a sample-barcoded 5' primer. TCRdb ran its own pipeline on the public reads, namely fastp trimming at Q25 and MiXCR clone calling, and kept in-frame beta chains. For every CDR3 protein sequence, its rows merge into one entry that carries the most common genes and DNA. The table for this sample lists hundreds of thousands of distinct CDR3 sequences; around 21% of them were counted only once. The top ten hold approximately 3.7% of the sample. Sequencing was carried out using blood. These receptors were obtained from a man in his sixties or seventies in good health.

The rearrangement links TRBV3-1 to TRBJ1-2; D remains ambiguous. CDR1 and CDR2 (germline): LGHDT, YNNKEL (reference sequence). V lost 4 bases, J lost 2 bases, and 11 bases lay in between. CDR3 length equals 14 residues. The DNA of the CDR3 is TGTGCCAGCAGCCCCAGGTCGGGGAACTATGGCTACACCTTC. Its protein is CASSPRSGNYGYTF.

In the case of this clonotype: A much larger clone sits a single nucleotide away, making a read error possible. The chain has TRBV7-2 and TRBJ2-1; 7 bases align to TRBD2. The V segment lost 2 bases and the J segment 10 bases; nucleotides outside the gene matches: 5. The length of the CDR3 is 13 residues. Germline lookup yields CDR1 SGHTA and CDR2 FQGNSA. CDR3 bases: TGTGCCAGCAGCTTACTAACGGGAGGCGAGCAGTTCTTC. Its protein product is CASSLLTGGEQFF.

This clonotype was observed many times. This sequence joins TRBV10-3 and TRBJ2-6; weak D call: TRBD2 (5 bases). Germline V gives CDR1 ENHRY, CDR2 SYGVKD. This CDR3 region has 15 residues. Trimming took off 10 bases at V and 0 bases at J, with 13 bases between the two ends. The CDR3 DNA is TGTGCCACCACCGACGGGATCTCTGGGGCCAACGTCCTGACTTTC. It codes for CATTDGISGANVLTF.

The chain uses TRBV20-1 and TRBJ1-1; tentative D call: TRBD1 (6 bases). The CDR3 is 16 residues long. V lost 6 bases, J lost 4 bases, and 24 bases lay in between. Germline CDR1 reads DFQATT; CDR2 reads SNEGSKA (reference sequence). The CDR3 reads CSATTGAQGLGTEAFF. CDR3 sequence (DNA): TGCAGTGCCACGACAGGTGCCCAGGGATTGGGCACTGAAGCTTTCTTT.

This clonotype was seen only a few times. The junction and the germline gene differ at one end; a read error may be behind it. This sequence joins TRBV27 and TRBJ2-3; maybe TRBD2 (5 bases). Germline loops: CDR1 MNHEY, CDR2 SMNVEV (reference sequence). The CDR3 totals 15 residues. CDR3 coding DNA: TGTACCAGCAGTTTACGGGGATCTGGAGGAGATACGCAGTATTTT. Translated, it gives CTSSLRGSGGDTQYF.

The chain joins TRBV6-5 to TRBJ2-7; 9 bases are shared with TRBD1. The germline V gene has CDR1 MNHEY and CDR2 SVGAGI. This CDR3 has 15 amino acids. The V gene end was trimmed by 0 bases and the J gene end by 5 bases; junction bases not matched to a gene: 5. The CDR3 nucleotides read TGTGCCAGCAGTTACTCGGGCACAGGGGGCCACGAGCAGTACTTC. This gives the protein CASSYSGTGGHEQYF.

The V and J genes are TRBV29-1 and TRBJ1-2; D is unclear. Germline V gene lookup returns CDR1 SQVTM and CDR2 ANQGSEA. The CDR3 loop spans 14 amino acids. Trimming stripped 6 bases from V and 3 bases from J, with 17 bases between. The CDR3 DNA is TGCAGCGTCCTTAACCTCGGGGTGGACTATGGCTACACCTTC. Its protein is CSVLNLGVDYGYTF.

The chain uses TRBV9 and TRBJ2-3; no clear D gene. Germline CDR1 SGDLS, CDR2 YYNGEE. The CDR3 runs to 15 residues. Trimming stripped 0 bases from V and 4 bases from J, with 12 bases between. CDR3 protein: CASSVDSNGADTQYF. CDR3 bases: TGTGCCAGCAGCGTAGACAGTAACGGAGCAGATACGCAGTATTTT.

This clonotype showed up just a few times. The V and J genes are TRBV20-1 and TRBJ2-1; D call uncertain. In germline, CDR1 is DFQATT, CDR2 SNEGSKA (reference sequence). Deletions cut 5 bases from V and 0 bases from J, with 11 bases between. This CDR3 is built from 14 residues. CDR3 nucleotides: TGCAGTGCTTACCACTCGAGCTCCTACAATGAGCAGTTCTTC. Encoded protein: CSAYHSSSYNEQFF.

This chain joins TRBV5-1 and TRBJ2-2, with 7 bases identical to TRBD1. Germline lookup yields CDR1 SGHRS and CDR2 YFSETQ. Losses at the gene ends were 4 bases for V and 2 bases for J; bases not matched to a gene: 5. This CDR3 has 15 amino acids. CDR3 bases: TGCGCCAGCAGCATGGACAGGTCCAACACCGGGGAGCTGTTTTTT. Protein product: CASSMDRSNTGELFF. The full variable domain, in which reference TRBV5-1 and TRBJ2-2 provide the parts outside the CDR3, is KAGVTQTPRYLIKTRGQQVTLSCSPISGHRSVSWYQQTPGQGLQFLFEYFSETQRNKGNFPGRFSGRQFSNSRSEMNVSTLELGDSALYLCASSMDRSNTGELFFGEGSRLTVL.

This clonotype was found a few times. The CDR3 DNA reads as TGCAGCGTTAGAGGTAGCGGGAGTGATACGCAGTATTTT. Protein: CSVRGSGSDTQYF. V is TRBV29-1 and J is TRBJ2-3; 9 bases agree with TRBD2. Germline loops: CDR1 SQVTM, CDR2 ANQGSEA. Trimming at V came to 5 bases and at J to 6 bases, leaving 6 bases not matched to a gene. This CDR3 has 13 amino acids.

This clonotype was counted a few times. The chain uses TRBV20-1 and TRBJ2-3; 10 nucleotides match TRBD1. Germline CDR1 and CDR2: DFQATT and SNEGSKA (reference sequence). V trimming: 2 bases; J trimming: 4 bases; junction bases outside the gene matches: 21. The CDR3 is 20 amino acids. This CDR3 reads CSARPPPGQGIKGHSDTQYF. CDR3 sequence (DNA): TGCAGTGCTAGACCCCCCCCGGGACAGGGGATCAAAGGGCACTCAGATACGCAGTATTTT.

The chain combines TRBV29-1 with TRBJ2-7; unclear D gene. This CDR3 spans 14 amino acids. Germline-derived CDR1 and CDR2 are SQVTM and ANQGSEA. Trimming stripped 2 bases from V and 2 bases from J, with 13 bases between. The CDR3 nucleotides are TGCAGCGTTGAAATAGAGCAGCCCGCCTACGAGCAGTACTTC. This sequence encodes CSVEIEQPAYEQYF.

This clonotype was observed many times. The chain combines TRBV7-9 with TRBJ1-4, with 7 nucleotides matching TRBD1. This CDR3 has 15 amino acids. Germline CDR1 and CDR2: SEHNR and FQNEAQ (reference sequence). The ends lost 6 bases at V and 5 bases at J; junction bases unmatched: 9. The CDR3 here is CASRTGWLGNEKLFF. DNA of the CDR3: TGTGCCAGCAGGACAGGGTGGCTTGGGAATGAAAAACTGTTTTTT.

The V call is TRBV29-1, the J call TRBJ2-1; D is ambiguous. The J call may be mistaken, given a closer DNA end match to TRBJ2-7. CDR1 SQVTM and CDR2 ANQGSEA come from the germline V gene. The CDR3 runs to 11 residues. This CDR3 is CSVEDAVEQYF. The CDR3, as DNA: TGCAGCGTTGAAGACGCAGTTGAGCAGTACTTC.

The CDR3: CASSPSGTGMITDTQYF. The DNA of the CDR3 is TGTGCCAGCTCACCTTCCGGGACAGGGATGATCACAGATACGCAGTATTTT. V gene TRBV18 combines with J gene TRBJ2-3; TRBD1 matches at 9 bases. V gave up 3 bases and J gave up 2 bases; unmatched junction bases: 9. CDR1 is KGHSH, CDR2 LQKENI, per germline. The CDR3 is 17 residues long.

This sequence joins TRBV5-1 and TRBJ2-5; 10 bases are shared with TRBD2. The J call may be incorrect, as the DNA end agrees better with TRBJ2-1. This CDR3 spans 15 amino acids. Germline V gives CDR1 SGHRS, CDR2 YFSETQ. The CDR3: CASSLEASGSDEQFF. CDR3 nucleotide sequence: TGCGCCAGCAGCTTGGAAGCTAGCGGGAGTGATGAGCAGTTCTTC.

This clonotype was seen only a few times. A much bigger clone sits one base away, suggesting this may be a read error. DNA of the CDR3: TGCAGTGCTGGGAAACTAGTAGGTTTGCCCGCCTACGGGGACAATGAGCAGTTCTTC. Translating it yields CSAGKLVGLPAYGDNEQFF. The chain employs TRBV20-1 and TRBJ2-1; D possibly corresponds to TRBD2 (5 bases). The CDR3 extends over 19 amino acids. Per the germline V gene, CDR1 is DFQATT and CDR2 is SNEGSKA (reference sequence). V dropped 5 bases and J dropped 5 bases, with 31 bases sitting between them.

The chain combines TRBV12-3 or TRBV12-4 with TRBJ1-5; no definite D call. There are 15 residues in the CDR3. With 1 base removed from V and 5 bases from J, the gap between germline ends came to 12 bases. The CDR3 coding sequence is TGTGCCAGCAGTTTAGTCCGGGGTTCGGATCAGCCCCAGCATTTT. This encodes CASSLVRGSDQPQHF.

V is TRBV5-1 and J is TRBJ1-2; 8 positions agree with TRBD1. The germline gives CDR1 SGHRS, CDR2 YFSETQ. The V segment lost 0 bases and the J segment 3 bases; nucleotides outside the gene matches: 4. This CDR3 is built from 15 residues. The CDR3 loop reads CASSLGTGWDYGYTF. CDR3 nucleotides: TGCGCCAGCAGCTTGGGGACAGGGTGGGACTATGGCTACACCTTC.

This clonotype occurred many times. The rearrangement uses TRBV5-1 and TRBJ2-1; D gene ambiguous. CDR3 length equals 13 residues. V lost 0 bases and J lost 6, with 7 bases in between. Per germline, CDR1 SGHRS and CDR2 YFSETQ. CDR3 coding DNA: TGCGCCAGCAGCTTGGGTGGTATCAATGAGCAGTTCTTC. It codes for CASSLGGINEQFF.